The 20 T cell receptor beta chains given below trace back to one sample, sequenced in a study of blood T cell repertoires in COVID-19. Assay: immunoSEQ multiplex PCR; the TCRdb copy retains only in-frame clones and omits some. Of approximately 240,000 clones listed, about 85% are singletons. The sequencing sample was made of peripheral blood. Every receptor here comes from a man in his fifties who had recovered from COVID-19.

This clone was seen a single time. The chain combines TRBV6-5 with TRBJ2-7; D possibly corresponds to TRBD2 (7 bases). The CDR3 sequence is 14 residues long. CDR1 MNHEY and CDR2 SVGAGI come from the germline V gene. Between the trimmed V and J ends, which lost 4 bases and 4 bases, there was a span of 14 bases. CDR3 sequence reads: CASSWAGAGYEQYF. Written as DNA, the CDR3 is TGTGCCAGCAGTTGGGCGGGGGCTGGGTACGAGCAGTACTTC.

This clone was recorded once. The V call is TRBV5-6, the J call TRBJ2-1, with 7 bases lining up with TRBD1. V dropped 2 bases and J dropped 7; count of bases not matched to a gene: 9. Germline CDR1 SGHDT, CDR2 YYEEEE. CDR3 size: 15 residues. CDR3 loop: CASSFQGKTGNEQFF. CDR3 DNA sequence: TGTGCCAGCAGCTTCCAGGGGAAGACAGGGAATGAGCAGTTCTTC.

The chain joins TRBV5-1 to TRBJ2-2; D is possibly TRBD2 (6 bases). CDR1 is SGHRS and CDR2 is YFSETQ in the germline V gene. Trimming took 3 bases from V and 1 from J, leaving 10 bases between them. CDR3 size: 15 residues. The CDR3 DNA follows: TGCGCCAGCAGCTCCTGGGGGGAGAACACCGGGGAGCTGTTTTTT. Residues: CASSSWGENTGELFF.

The rearrangement joins TRBV2 to TRBJ2-2; D perhaps matches TRBD1 (5 bases). Germline assignment: CDR1 SNHLY and CDR2 FYNNEI. Trimming removed 7 bases from V and 3 bases from J, with 9 bases in between. The CDR3 contains 13 residues. In DNA, the CDR3 is TGTGCCAGCAACCCGACAGACACCGGGGAGCTGTTTTTT. It encodes CASNPTDTGELFF.

The V and J genes are TRBV2 and TRBJ1-5; TRBD1 matches 8 bases. CDR1 SNHLY and CDR2 FYNNEI come from the germline V gene. CDR3 length equals 15 residues. V was clipped by 6 bases and J by 2 bases; unmatched bases: 6. In DNA form, the CDR3 reads TGTGCCAGCAGCCGTGACAGGGGCGGCAATCAGCCCCAGCATTTT. As protein: CASSRDRGGNQPQHF.

The chain uses TRBV13 and TRBJ2-1; 11 bases are shared with TRBD2. There are 16 residues in the CDR3. The V and J ends lost 5 bases and 4 bases, in that order; junction bases with no gene match: 7. Looked up from germline, CDR1 is PRHDT and CDR2 is FYEKMQ (reference sequence). The CDR3 protein is CASSLTGTSGYNEQFF. CDR3 DNA sequence: TGTGCCAGCAGCCTCACCGGGACTAGCGGATACAATGAGCAGTTCTTC.

This chain links TRBV2 with TRBJ2-7; 8 bases agree with TRBD1. The CDR3 is 15 amino acids. Germline V CDR1 and CDR2: SNHLY, FYNNEI. Germline trimming cut 4 bases from V and 4 bases from J; bases unmatched to any gene: 9. This CDR3 reads CASSGRQGTAYEQYF. The DNA of the CDR3 is TGTGCCAGCAGTGGTAGACAGGGGACGGCTTACGAGCAGTACTTC.

The V and J genes are TRBV3-1 (or the pseudogene TRBV3-2) and TRBJ2-7; 12 bases map to TRBD2. The ends lost 3 bases at V and 6 bases at J; junction bases unmatched: 6. The CDR3 runs 15 residues. From germline, CDR1 is LGHDT and CDR2 YNNKEL (reference sequence). The CDR3 DNA follows: TGTGCCAGCAGCCAGGGAGCTAGCGGGAGGGGCGAGCAGTACTTC. Protein product: CASSQGASGRGEQYF.

The chain recombines TRBV27 with TRBJ2-3; 10 bases align to TRBD2. With 5 bases clipped from V and 4 bases from J, the junction kept 9 bases outside the gene matches. CDR1 is MNHEY and CDR2 is SMNVEV in the germline V gene (reference sequence). The CDR3 spans 16 residues. The CDR3 protein is CASSLLAGEFADTQYF. For the CDR3, the DNA is TGTGCCAGCAGTCTTCTAGCGGGAGAATTTGCAGATACGCAGTATTTT.

The CDR3 DNA reads as TGTGCCACCAGTTCCGTGGGACAGACCGGGGAGCTGTTTTTT. It encodes CATSSVGQTGELFF. The chain is built from TRBV24-1 and TRBJ2-2, with 7 bases that match TRBD1. CDR1 KGHDR and CDR2 SFDVKD come from the germline V gene. The V and J ends lost 6 bases and 5 bases, in that order; junction bases with no gene match: 5. The CDR3 has 14 amino acids.

This sequence joins TRBV19 and TRBJ2-5; 7 bases are shared with TRBD1. The CDR3 contains 13 residues. The ends lost 4 bases at V and 5 bases at J; junction bases unmatched: 4. Germline V CDR1 and CDR2: LNHDA, SQIVND (reference sequence). The CDR3 DNA sequence: TGTGCCAGTAGTAGAGGGGGCCGGGAGACCCAGTACTTC. Translated: CASSRGGRETQYF.

This clone was found a few times. The chain uses TRBV19 and TRBJ2-1, with 7 bases matching TRBD2. This CDR3 contains 13 residues. Germline CDR1 and CDR2: LNHDA and SQIVND (reference sequence). V shed 3 bases, J shed 7 bases, and the junction held 3 bases outside the gene matches. The CDR3, as DNA: TGTGCCAGTAGTATTAGGCGGGAGAATGAGCAGTTCTTC. The encoded protein is CASSIRRENEQFF.

The J gene is TRBJ2-2, the V gene TRBV28; TRBD1 matches 7 bases. V lost 6 bases to trimming and J lost 4 bases; unmatched junction nucleotides: 8. Germline CDR1 is MDHEN and CDR2 is SYDVKM. The CDR3 spans 15 residues. CDR3 region: CASSYRQGSTGELFF. In DNA form, the CDR3 reads TGTGCCAGCAGCTATCGACAGGGATCCACCGGGGAGCTGTTTTTT.

The chain employs TRBV5-1 and TRBJ2-7; perhaps TRBD1 as D (6 bases). V was trimmed by 2 bases and J by 3 bases, leaving 12 bases between them. This CDR3 is 14 amino acids long. CDR1 and CDR2 from the germline V gene are SGHRS and YFSETQ. The CDR3 coding sequence is TGCGCCAGCAGCTTCCGGGACACAAGCTACGAGCAGTACTTC. Translation: CASSFRDTSYEQYF.

This clone was observed once. V and J are TRBV5-1 and TRBJ2-1, with TRBD2 matching over 7 bases. Trimming cost V 0 bases and J 7 bases; bases outside gene matches: 7. Germline loops: CDR1 SGHRS, CDR2 YFSETQ. The CDR3 contains 15 residues. The CDR3 loop reads CASSLAAGRENEQFF. In DNA form, the CDR3 reads TGCGCCAGCAGCTTGGCTGCGGGGAGGGAGAATGAGCAGTTCTTC.

This chain connects TRBV6-1 to TRBJ1-5; D might be TRBD1 (5 bases). V shed 0 bases and J shed 2 bases, with 14 bases lying between them. This CDR3 spans 17 amino acids. Germline CDR1 reads MNHNS; CDR2 reads SASEGT. The CDR3: CASSEANVGGGNQPQHF. CDR3 nucleotides: TGTGCCAGCAGTGAAGCGAATGTGGGGGGGGGCAATCAGCCCCAGCATTTT.

V and J are TRBV30 and TRBJ1-2, with no clear D. CDR3 length equals 12 residues. Per germline, CDR1 GTSNPN and CDR2 SVGIG (reference sequence). With 1 base removed from V and 4 bases from J, the gap between germline ends came to 7 bases. The CDR3 DNA is TGTGCCTGGAGTGCAGGCCCCTATGGCTACACCTTC. Protein: CAWSAGPYGYTF.

The chain is built from TRBV30 and TRBJ1-1, with TRBD1 identical over 9 bases. This CDR3 region has 14 residues. J gave up 3 bases and V 2 bases, and 4 bases lay outside the gene matches. Germline V gene lookup returns CDR1 GTSNPN and CDR2 SVGIG (reference sequence). The CDR3 sequence is CAWSKGTGYTEAFF. The CDR3 DNA sequence: TGTGCCTGGAGTAAAGGGACAGGGTACACTGAAGCTTTCTTT.

The gene calls are TRBV18 and TRBJ2-2; D possibly corresponds to TRBD2 (5 bases). The CDR3 length is 15 residues. Trimming stripped 3 bases from V and 1 base from J, with 9 bases between. In germline, CDR1 is KGHSH, CDR2 LQKENI. The CDR3 DNA reads as TGTGCCAGCTCACCCGGCAGCGGGAACACCGGGGAGCTGTTTTTT. Protein: CASSPGSGNTGELFF.

V gene TRBV19 combines with J gene TRBJ2-5, with a weak D call TRBD2 (5 bases). V lost 4 bases to trimming and J lost 2 bases, with 23 bases between them. CDR1 and CDR2 from the germline V gene are LNHDA and SQIVND (reference sequence). The CDR3 extends over 18 amino acids. CDR3 sequence reads: CASSNRRRSTQRQETQYF. In DNA, the CDR3 is TGTGCCAGTAGTAACCGACGCCGCAGCACTCAGCGGCAAGAGACCCAGTACTTC.